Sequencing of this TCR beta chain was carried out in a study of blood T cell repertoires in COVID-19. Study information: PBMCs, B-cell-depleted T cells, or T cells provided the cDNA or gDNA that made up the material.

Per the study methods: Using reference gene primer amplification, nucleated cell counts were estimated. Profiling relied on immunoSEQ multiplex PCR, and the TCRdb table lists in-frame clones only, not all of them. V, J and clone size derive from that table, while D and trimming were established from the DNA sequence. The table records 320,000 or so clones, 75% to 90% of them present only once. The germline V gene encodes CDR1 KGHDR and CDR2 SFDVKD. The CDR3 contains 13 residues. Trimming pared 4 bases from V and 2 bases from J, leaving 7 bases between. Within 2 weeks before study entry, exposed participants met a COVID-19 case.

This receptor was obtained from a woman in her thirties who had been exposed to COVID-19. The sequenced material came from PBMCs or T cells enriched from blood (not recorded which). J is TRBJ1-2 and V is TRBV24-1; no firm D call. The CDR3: CATSDGINYGYTF. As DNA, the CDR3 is TGTGCCACCAGTGACGGGATAAACTATGGCTACACCTTC.